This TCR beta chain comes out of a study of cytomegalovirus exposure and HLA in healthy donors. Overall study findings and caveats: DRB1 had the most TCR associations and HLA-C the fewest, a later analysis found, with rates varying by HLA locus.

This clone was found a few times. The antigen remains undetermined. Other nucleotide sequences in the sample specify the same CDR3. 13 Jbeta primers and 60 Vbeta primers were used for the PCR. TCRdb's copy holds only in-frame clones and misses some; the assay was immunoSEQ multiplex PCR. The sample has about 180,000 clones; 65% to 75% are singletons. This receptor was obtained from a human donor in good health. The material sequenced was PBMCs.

CDR3 nucleotide sequence: TGTGCCAGCAGATCCCTTCGACAGGGGCGGGACGAGCAGTACTTC. It encodes CASRSLRQGRDEQYF. V usage is TRBV6-5 and J usage is TRBJ2-7, with 8 bases identical to TRBD1. CDR3 length equals 15 residues. Germline-derived CDR1 and CDR2 are MNHEY and SVGAGI. V dropped 6 bases and J dropped 5; count of bases not matched to a gene: 12.